This record looks at one T cell receptor beta chain sequence and its context. Antigen: not known. CDR1 and CDR2 from the germline V gene are SNHLY and FYNNEI. This CDR3 region has 15 residues. Trimming removed 6 bases from V and 4 bases from J; junction bases left unmatched: 8. The entry originates in a study of regulatory and conventional T cells in RAG deficiency. Sequenced by immunoSEQ multiplex PCR; TCRdb stores in-frame clones only, minus some. This table has roughly 20,000 clones, roughly 87% appearing once. Whole-study findings and limits: Omenn patients showed >75% Treg-Tconv overlap and shorter CDR3 lengths.

Regulatory T cells were sorted from blood as CD4+ CD25-high CD127-low cells. These data also featured in a second study, about regulatory T cells. That paper notes: Primers: 52 TRBV forward and 13 TRBJ reverse.

This TCR derives from a human donor in good health. V gene TRBV2 combines with J gene TRBJ2-3, with 9 nucleotides matching TRBD2. Sequencing was carried out using Tregs sorted from blood. CDR3 DNA sequence: TGTGCCAGCAGGTGGGCGGGGGGGCAGGCAGATACGCAGTATTTT. Translated, it gives CASRWAGGQADTQYF.